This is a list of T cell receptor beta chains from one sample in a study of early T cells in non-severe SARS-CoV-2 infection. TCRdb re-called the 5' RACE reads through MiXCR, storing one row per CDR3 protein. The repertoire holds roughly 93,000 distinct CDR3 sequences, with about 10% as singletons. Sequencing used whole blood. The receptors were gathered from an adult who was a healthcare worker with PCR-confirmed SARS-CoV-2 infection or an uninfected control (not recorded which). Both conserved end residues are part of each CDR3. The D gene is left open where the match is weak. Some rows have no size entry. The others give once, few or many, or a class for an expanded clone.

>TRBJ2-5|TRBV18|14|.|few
TGTGCCAGCTCACCGGCCCTAGTCGAAGAGACCCAGTACTTC
CASSPALVEETQYF
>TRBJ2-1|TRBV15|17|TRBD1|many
TGTGCCACCAGCAGAGTCGCGACAGGGTCCTTATACAATGAGCAGTTCTTC
CATSRVATGSLYNEQFF
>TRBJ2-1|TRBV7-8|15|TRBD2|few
TGTGCCAGCCCTGCGTCGGGGGGACGGTACAATGAGCAGTTCTTC
CASPASGGRYNEQFF
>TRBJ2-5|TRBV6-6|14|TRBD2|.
TGTGCCAGCAGTTACCCCGGGGGGCAAGAGACCCAGTACTTC
CASSYPGGQETQYF
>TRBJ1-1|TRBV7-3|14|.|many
TGTGCCAGCAGCTTATCAGTCATGAACACTGAAGCTTTCTTT
CASSLSVMNTEAFF
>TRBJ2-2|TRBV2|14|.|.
TGTGCCAGCAGGGGGACTCTTAACACCGGGGAGCTGTTTTTT
CASRGTLNTGELFF
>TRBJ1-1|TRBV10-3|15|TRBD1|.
TGTGCCATCAGTGCATCGGGACAGCTGAACACTGAAGCTTTCTTT
CAISASGQLNTEAFF
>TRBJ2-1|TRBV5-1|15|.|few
TGCGCCAGCAGCTCCGCCGGGACGGGCGCCCGTGAGCAGTTCTTC
CASSSAGTGAREQFF
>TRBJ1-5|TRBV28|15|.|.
TGTGCCAGCAGTTCCAGGGTTGGTGGCAATCAGCCCCAGCATTTT
CASSSRVGGNQPQHF
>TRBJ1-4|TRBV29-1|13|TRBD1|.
TGCAGCGTTGATAGAAGACAGGGTGAAAAACTGTTTTTT
CSVDRRQGEKLFF
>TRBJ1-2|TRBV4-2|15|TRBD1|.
TGTGCCAGCAGCCAAGACGGACAGGGGGCCTATGGCTACACCTTC
CASSQDGQGAYGYTF
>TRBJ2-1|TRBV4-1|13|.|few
TGCGCCAGCAGCCCCGAAGACGACAATGAGCAGTTCTTC
CASSPEDDNEQFF
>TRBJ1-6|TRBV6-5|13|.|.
TGTGCCAGCAGTTACTTCGGGAATTCACCCCTCCACTTT
CASSYFGNSPLHF
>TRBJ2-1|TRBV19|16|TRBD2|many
TGTGCCAGTAGTATTCTAGGGCGGGGGGGCCTTAGTGAGCAGTTCTTC
CASSILGRGGLSEQFF
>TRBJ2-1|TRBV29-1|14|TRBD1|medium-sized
TGCAGCGTCAAAGCCGGGACAGGGGACAATGAGCAGTTCTTC
CSVKAGTGDNEQFF
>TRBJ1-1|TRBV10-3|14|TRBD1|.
TGTGCCATCAGTGAACAGGGGGCGAACACTGAAGCTTTCTTT
CAISEQGANTEAFF
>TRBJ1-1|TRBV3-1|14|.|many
TGTGCCAGCAGCCAAGACTACGGAAAACCGGAAGCTTTCTTT
CASSQDYGKPEAFF
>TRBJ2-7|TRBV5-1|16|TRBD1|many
TGCGCCAGCAGCCTCGCATCCGGGACAGGAACCTACGAGCAGTACTTC
CASSLASGTGTYEQYF
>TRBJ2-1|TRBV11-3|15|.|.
TGTGCCAGCAGCTTAGGGGGGGCCGTATACAATGAGCAGTTCTTC
CASSLGGAVYNEQFF
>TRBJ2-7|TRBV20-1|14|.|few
TGCAGTGCTAGAGTCCGGGGACATGCCTACGAGCAGTACTTC
CSARVRGHAYEQYF
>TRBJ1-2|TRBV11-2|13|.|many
TGTGCCAGCAGCTTAGGTACAGTCTATGGCTACACCTTC
CASSLGTVYGYTF
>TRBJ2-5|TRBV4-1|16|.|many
TGCGCCAGCAGCCAAGTTTGGACTCCACACCAAGAGACCCAGTACTTC
CASSQVWTPHQETQYF
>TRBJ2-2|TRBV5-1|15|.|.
TGCGCCAGCGCAAGGGGCCAGTCCGAGACCGGGGAGCTGTTTTTT
CASARGQSETGELFF
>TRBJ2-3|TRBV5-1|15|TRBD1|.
TGCGCCAGCAGCTTGGAGGGGGCTAGCACAGATACGCAGTATTTT
CASSLEGASTDTQYF
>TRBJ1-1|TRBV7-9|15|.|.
TGTGCCAGCAGCTTAGCAGGGAGCAGGAACACTGAAGCTTTCTTT
CASSLAGSRNTEAFF